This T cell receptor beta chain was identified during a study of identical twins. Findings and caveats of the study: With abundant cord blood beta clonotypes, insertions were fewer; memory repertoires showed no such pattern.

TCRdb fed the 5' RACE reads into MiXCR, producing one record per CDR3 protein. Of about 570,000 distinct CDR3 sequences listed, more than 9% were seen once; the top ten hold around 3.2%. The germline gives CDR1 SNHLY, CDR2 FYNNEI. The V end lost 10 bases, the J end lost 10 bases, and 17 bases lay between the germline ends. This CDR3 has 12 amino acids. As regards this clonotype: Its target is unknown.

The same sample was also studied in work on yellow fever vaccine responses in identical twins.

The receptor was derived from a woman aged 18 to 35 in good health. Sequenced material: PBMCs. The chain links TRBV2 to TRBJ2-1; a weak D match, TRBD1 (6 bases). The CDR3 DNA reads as TGTGCCACACCAGTCCGGACAGACGAGCAGTTCTTC. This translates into CATPVRTDEQFF. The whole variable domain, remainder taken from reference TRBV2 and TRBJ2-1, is EPEVTQTPSHQVTQMGQEVILRCVPISNHLYFYWYRQILGQKVEFLVSFYNNEISEKSEIFDDQFSVERPDGSNFTLKIRSTKLEDSAMYFCATPVRTDEQFFGPGTRLTVL.